The rows below give T cell receptor beta chains drawn from one sample of a study of blood T cell repertoires in COVID-19. Measured with immunoSEQ multiplex PCR; TCRdb has only the in-frame clones, and not every one. The sample lists 200,000 to 250,000 clones, roughly 90% occurring once. Specimen: peripheral blood. These receptors were taken from a man in his sixties with acute or convalescent COVID-19. Each CDR3 is given without its conserved first and last residue.

>TRBV7-2|TRBJ1-6
ASSQEPAVNSPLH
>TRBV30|TRBJ1-2
AWSQGLYYGYT
>TRBV11-2|TRBJ2-7
ASRLDRDEQY
>TRBV19|TRBJ2-7
ASSTGQGGHEQY
>TRBV5-1|TRBJ2-5
ASSLGQEQETQY
>TRBV11-2|TRBJ1-1
ASSRRQAPNTEAF
>TRBV24-1|TRBJ1-6
ATSLTGNSPLH
>TRBV29-1|TRBJ2-3
SVVVVFSTDTQY
>TRBV6-5|TRBJ2-2
ASSYERQGARELF
>TRBV6-5|TRBJ1-5
ASSQDRPSVQPQH
>TRBV6-4|TRBJ2-2
ASSDTIGAGELF
>TRBV7-9|TRBJ2-3
ASSVASGRAGGDTQY
>TRBV10-3|TRBJ2-7
AISESSGAGVGEQY
>TRBV10-3|TRBJ1-3
AISDTQAGYSGNTIY
>TRBV30|TRBJ1-4
AWSALGGTNEKLF
>TRBV30|TRBJ1-4
AWTTRGDNEKLF
>TRBV27|TRBJ2-1
ASSSPGLGGF
>TRBV20-1|TRBJ1-2
SASSPGQGAFGYT
>TRBV6-5|TRBJ2-2
ASSYGGGGPHGELF